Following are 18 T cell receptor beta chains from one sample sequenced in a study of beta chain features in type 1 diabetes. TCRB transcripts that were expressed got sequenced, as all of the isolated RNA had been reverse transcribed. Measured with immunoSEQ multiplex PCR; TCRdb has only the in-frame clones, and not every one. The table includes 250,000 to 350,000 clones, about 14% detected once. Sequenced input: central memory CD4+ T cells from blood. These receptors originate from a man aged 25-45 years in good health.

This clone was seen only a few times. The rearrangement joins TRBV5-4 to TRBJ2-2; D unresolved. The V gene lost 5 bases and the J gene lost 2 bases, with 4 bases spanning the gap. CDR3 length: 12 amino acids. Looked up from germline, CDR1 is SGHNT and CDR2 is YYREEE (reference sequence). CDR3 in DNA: TGTGCCAGCAGAAAAAACACCGGGGAGCTGTTTTTT. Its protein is CASRKNTGELFF.

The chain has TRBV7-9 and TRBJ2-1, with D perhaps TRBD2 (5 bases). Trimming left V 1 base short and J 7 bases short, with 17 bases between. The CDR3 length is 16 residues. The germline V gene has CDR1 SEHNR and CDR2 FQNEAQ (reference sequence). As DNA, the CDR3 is TGTGCCAGCAGCTTAGATAGAGGGCTAGGAAATAATGAGCAGTTCTTC. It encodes CASSLDRGLGNNEQFF.

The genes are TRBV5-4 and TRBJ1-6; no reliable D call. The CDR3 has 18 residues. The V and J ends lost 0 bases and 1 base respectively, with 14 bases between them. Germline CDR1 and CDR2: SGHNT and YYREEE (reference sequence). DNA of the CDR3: TGTGCCAGCAGCTTGGGGGCGAAGGGAGCTTCCTATAATTCACCCCTCCACTTT. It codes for CASSLGAKGASYNSPLHF. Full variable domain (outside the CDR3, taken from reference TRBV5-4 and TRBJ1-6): ETGVTQSPTHLIKTRGQQVTLRCSSQSGHNTVSWYQQALGQGPQFIFQYYREEENGRGNFPPRFSGLQFPNYSSELNVNALELDDSALYLCASSLGAKGASYNSPLHFGNGTRLTVT.

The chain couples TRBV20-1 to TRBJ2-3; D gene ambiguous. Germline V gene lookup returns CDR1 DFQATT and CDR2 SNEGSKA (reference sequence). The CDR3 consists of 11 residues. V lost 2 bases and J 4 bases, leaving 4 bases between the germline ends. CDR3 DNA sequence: TGCAGTGCTAGATCGGCAGATACGCAGTATTTT. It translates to CSARSADTQYF.

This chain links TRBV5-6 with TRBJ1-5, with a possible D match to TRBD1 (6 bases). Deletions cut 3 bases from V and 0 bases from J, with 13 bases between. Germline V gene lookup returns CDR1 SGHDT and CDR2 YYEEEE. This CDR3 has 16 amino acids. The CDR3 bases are TGTGCCAGCAGCTCTTATGGGGGGCATAGCAATCAGCCCCAGCATTTT. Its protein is CASSSYGGHSNQPQHF.

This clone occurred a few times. The DNA of the CDR3 is TGTGCCAGCGGGAGGGTTTTCAGGAACGAGCAGTACTTC. Protein product: CASGRVFRNEQYF. J is TRBJ2-7 and V is TRBV6-1; 7 bases align to TRBD2. Unmatched junction bases numbered 9, after V lost 8 bases and J lost 5 bases. The CDR3 runs to 13 residues. CDR1 and CDR2 from the germline V gene are MNHNS and SASEGT.

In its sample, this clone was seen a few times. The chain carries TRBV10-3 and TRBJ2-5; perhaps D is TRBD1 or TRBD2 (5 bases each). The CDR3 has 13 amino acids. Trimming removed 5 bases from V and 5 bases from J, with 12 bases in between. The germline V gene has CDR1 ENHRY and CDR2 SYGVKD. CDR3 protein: CAISRDQDETQYF. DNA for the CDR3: TGTGCCATCAGTAGGGACCAAGACGAGACCCAGTACTTC.

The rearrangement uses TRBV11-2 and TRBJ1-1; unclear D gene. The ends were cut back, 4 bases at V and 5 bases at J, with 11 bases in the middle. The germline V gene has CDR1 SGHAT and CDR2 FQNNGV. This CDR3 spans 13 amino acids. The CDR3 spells CASSSVPRTEAFF. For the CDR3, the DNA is TGTGCCAGCAGCTCCGTACCGAGGACTGAAGCTTTCTTT.

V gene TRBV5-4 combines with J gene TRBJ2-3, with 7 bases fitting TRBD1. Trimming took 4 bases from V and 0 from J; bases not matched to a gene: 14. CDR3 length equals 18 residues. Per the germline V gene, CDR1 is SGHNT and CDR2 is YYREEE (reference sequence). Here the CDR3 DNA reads TGTGCCAGCAGCCCCCCCTTTTCTCGGACAGGAAGCACAGATACGCAGTATTTT. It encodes CASSPPFSRTGSTDTQYF.

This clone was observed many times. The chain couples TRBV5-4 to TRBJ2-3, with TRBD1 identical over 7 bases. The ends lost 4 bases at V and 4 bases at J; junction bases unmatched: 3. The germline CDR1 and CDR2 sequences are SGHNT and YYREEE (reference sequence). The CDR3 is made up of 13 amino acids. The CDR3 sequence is CASSDDRADTQYF. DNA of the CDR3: TGTGCCAGCAGCGATGACAGGGCAGATACGCAGTATTTT. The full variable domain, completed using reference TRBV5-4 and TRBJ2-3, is ETGVTQSPTHLIKTRGQQVTLRCSSQSGHNTVSWYQQALGQGPQFIFQYYREEENGRGNFPPRFSGLQFPNYSSELNVNALELDDSALYLCASSDDRADTQYFGPGTRLTVL.

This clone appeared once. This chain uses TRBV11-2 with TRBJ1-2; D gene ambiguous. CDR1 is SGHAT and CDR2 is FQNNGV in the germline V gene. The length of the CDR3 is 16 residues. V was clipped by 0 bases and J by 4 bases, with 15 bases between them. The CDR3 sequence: CASSLDSFSPIYGYTF. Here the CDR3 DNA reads TGTGCCAGCAGCTTAGATTCCTTTTCCCCAATCTATGGCTACACCTTC.

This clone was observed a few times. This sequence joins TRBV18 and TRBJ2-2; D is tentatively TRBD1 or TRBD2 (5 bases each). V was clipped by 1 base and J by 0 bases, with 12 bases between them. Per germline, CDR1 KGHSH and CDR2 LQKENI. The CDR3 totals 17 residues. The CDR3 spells CASSPLHGTTNTGELFF. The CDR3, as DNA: TGTGCCAGCTCACCACTTCACGGGACCACGAACACCGGGGAGCTGTTTTTT.

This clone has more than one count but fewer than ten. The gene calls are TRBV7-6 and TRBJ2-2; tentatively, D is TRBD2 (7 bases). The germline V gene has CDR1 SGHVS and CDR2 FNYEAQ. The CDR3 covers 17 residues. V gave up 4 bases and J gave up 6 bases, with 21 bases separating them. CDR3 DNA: TGTGCCAGCAGCTCCCCGGGGGGCGGGGGAATGGCCGGGGAGCTGTTTTTT. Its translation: CASSSPGGGGMAGELFF.

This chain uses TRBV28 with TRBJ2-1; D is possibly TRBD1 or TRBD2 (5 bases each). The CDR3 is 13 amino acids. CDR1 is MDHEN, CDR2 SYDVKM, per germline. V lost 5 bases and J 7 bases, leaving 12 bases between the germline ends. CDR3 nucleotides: TGTGCCAGCAGTATGGGGACCGTGAATGAGCAGTTCTTC. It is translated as CASSMGTVNEQFF.

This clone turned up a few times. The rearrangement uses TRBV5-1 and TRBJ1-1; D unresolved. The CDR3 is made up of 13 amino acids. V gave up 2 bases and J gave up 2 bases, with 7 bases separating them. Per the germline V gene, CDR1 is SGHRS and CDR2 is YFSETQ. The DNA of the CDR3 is TGCGCCAGCAGCTTTAACGTTAACACTGAAGCTTTCTTT. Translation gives CASSFNVNTEAFF.

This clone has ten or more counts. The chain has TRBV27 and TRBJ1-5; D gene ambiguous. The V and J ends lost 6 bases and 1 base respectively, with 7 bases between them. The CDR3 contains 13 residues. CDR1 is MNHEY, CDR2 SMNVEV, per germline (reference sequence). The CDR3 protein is CASSAISNQPQHF. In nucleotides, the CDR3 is TGTGCCAGCAGCGCAATAAGCAATCAGCCCCAGCATTTT.

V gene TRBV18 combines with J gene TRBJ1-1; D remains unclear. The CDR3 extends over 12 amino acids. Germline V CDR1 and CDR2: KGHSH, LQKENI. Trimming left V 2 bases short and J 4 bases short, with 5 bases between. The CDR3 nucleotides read TGTGCCAGCTCACCAATGGGCACTGAAGCTTTCTTT. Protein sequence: CASSPMGTEAFF.

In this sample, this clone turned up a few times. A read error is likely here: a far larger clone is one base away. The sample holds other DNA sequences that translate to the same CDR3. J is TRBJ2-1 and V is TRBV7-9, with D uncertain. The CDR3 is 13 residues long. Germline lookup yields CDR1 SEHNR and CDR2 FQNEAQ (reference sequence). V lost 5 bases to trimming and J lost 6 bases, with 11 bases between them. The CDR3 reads CASSHGAVNEQFF. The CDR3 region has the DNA TGTGCCAGCAGCCACGGAGCTGTCAATGAGCAGTTCTTC.